The clone carrying this T cell receptor (beta chain) came up once. These data are taken from a study of blood T cell repertoires in COVID-19. Germline lookup yields CDR1 PRHDT and CDR2 FYEKMQ (reference sequence). V shed 6 bases and J shed 6 bases, with 14 bases lying between them. The CDR3 contains 13 residues. Generated by immunoSEQ multiplex PCR, the TCRdb table keeps only in-frame clones and is missing some. The sample yields approximately 250,000 clones, 85% seen once. The specimen sequenced was peripheral blood. The V gene is TRBV13, the J gene TRBJ1-2; weak D call: TRBD1 (6 bases). This receptor was taken from a man in his forties with acute or convalescent COVID-19. CDR3 coding DNA: TGTGCCAGCAGACAAACAGGGCGGGATGGCTACACCTTC. Protein: CASRQTGRDGYTF.